This T cell receptor (beta chain) came from a study of human T cells and chemical hapten exposure. CDR1 and CDR2 from the germline V gene are DFQATT and SNEGSKA (reference sequence). Losses at the gene ends were 3 bases for V and 0 bases for J; bases not matched to a gene: 10. The CDR3 runs to 17 residues. From the RACE reads, TCRdb called clonotypes with MiXCR, one entry per CDR3 protein. The top ten clones hold 3% to 4% of a sample with fewer than 100,000 distinct CDR3 sequences, approximately 12% of them seen once. As for time point: patch test 1, 2 weeks after DPC sensitization. Treatment denoted: therapeutic diphenylcyclopropenone sensitization with weekly scalp DPC. Sequencing started from total RNA isolated from unfractionated whole blood. In its sample, this clonotype was seen a few times.

The specimen comprised whole blood, sampled in connection with sensitization to the hapten diphenylcyclopropenone (DPC). The chain links TRBV20-1 to TRBJ1-5; 8 bases are a match to TRBD1. The receptor was isolated from a woman between 55 and 75 years old with alopecia areata. Some clones in this sample may be carry-over from other donors' samples. The CDR3 reads CSASRQGAPYSNQPQHF. The CDR3 DNA follows: TGCAGTGCTAGTAGGCAGGGGGCCCCTTATAGCAATCAGCCCCAGCATTTT.